The TCR beta chain under discussion was sequenced for a study of technical replicates of blood from a few donors. Profiling relied on immunoSEQ multiplex PCR, and the TCRdb table lists in-frame clones only, not all of them. Seen here are about 80,000 clones, approximately 94% observed once, and the top ten hold less than 0.4%. Germline values: CDR1 MNHEY, CDR2 SVGAGI. This CDR3 comprises 14 residues. The trim removed 5 bases at V and 0 bases at J, leaving 3 bases unmatched. The material sequenced was T cells isolated from PBMCs. V usage is TRBV6-5 and J usage is TRBJ2-7; TRBD2 aligns across 8 bases. The receptor was isolated from a human donor in good health. CDR3 loop: CASSLSGSSYEQYF. CDR3 nucleotides: TGTGCCAGCAGTCTAAGCGGGAGCTCCTACGAGCAGTACTTC.